The 25 T cell receptor beta chains in this list originate from one sample, sequenced in a study of cytomegalovirus exposure and HLA in healthy donors. The PCR contained 60 Vbeta and 13 Jbeta primers. Libraries were prepared by immunoSEQ multiplex PCR; TCRdb keeps only in-frame clonotypes and omits some of them. Altogether about 140,000 clones are present, 65% to 85% being singletons, with the ten largest covering roughly 6.6%. Sequencing was performed on PBMCs. Receptors were obtained from a man aged 25-40 years in good health and CMV-seronegative.

CDR3 in DNA: TGTGCCAGCAGCCTAGAGGTTTACCGTTCACCCCTCCACTTT. Its translation is CASSLEVYRSPLHF. V and J are TRBV6-5 and TRBJ1-6; D is unresolved. The length of the CDR3 is 14 residues. The germline gives CDR1 MNHEY, CDR2 SVGAGI. The ends were cut back, 6 bases at V and 9 bases at J, with 15 bases in the middle.

The chain uses TRBV6-4 and TRBJ1-1, with D hard to call. Germline V gene data show CDR1 as MRHNA and CDR2 as SNTAGT. Deletions cut 3 bases from V and 4 bases from J, with 9 bases between. CDR3 length: 13 residues. The CDR3 DNA follows: TGTGCCAGCAGTGAGACGAGAGGCACTGAAGCTTTCTTT. Translated, it gives CASSETRGTEAFF.

V usage is TRBV27 and J usage is TRBJ2-7; a weak D match, TRBD2 (6 bases). CDR3 size: 14 residues. Trimming took 6 bases from V and 6 from J, leaving 18 bases between them. Per the germline V gene, CDR1 is MNHEY and CDR2 is SMNVEV (reference sequence). Here the CDR3 DNA reads TGTGCCAGCAGCCCCGGGACTTGGGGGGTCGAGCAGTACTTC. It specifies CASSPGTWGVEQYF.

The CDR3 loop reads CASTSKTSGSVNEQFF. CDR3 bases: TGTGCCAGCACCTCCAAGACTAGCGGGAGTGTTAATGAGCAGTTCTTC. This chain connects TRBV27 to TRBJ2-1, with 12 bases fitting TRBD2. Germline values: CDR1 MNHEY, CDR2 SMNVEV (reference sequence). The CDR3 length is 16 residues. J lost 7 bases, V lost 7 bases, and 11 bases had no gene match.

This clone showed up just a few times. This chain uses TRBV28 with TRBJ2-7; D might be TRBD1 (6 bases). The CDR3 is made up of 14 amino acids. Between the trimmed V and J ends, which lost 6 bases and 4 bases, there was a span of 16 bases. Germline assignment: CDR1 MDHEN and CDR2 SYDVKM. The CDR3 spells CASSQGSRPYEQYF. CDR3 in DNA: TGTGCCAGCAGCCAGGGGTCTCGCCCATACGAGCAGTACTTC.

This clone was seen more than once but under ten times. The rearrangement joins TRBV9 to TRBJ1-1; no firm D call. V lost 4 bases, J lost 0 bases, and 10 bases lay in between. Germline CDR1 is SGDLS and CDR2 is YYNGEE. This CDR3 region has 14 residues. This CDR3 reads CASSFGSLNTEAFF. The DNA of the CDR3 is TGTGCCAGCAGCTTCGGGTCTCTGAACACTGAAGCTTTCTTT.

DNA of the CDR3: TGTGCCAGCTCACCATCCAGCGGGAGATCTGAGCAGTTCTTC. It yields the protein CASSPSSGRSEQFF. This chain joins TRBV18 and TRBJ2-1; 8 nucleotides match TRBD2. The V gene's germline CDR1 is KGHSH and CDR2 LQKENI. The junction had 6 bases not matched to a gene; V was cut back by 2 bases and J by 9 bases. The CDR3 has 14 residues.

The chain employs TRBV7-8 and TRBJ2-3, with TRBD2 matching over 9 bases. The CDR3 extends over 18 amino acids. V was pared by 4 bases and J by 2 bases, with 13 bases of the junction left unmatched. CDR1 is SGHVS, CDR2 FQNEAQ, per germline. This CDR3 reads CASSSPPGTSPTTDTQYF. The DNA of the CDR3 is TGTGCCAGCAGCTCGCCACCCGGGACTAGCCCTACCACAGATACGCAGTATTTT.

This chain links TRBV5-5 with TRBJ2-7; D uncertain. The CDR3 spans 14 residues. V was cut by 5 bases and J by 2 bases, with 14 bases left in between. Per germline, CDR1 SGHKS and CDR2 YYEKEE (reference sequence). CDR3 nucleotide sequence: TGTGCCAGCAGGTATCCCGGCGGCGCCTACGAGCAGTACTTC. Encoded protein: CASRYPGGAYEQYF.

The gene calls are TRBV4-1 and TRBJ1-3, with D perhaps matching TRBD1 (6 bases). Germline CDR1 MGHRA, CDR2 YSYEKL. V was clipped by 3 bases and J by 5 bases, with 17 bases between them. The CDR3 sequence is 16 residues long. The CDR3 coding sequence is TGCGCCAGCAGCCACCCCCTGACAGGCGTACGAAACACCATATATTTT. Its translation: CASSHPLTGVRNTIYF.

This chain uses TRBV6-5 with TRBJ1-1, with D possibly matching TRBD1 (5 bases). V dropped 0 bases and J dropped 5 bases, with 16 bases sitting between them. CDR3 length equals 16 residues. CDR1 is MNHEY, CDR2 SVGAGI, per germline. Here the CDR3 reads CASSYSQGVIGTEAFF. In DNA form, the CDR3 reads TGTGCCAGCAGTTACTCCCAGGGTGTGATCGGGACTGAAGCTTTCTTT.

The chain has TRBV19 and TRBJ2-7; D might be TRBD2 (5 bases). The V and J ends lost 7 bases and 2 bases respectively, with 12 bases between them. This CDR3 comprises 13 residues. The germline V gene encodes CDR1 LNHDA and CDR2 SQIVND (reference sequence). CDR3 in amino acids: CASTRSGAYEQYF. The CDR3 nucleotides are TGTGCCAGTACTAGGTCCGGGGCCTACGAGCAGTACTTC. The whole variable domain, remainder taken from reference TRBV19 and TRBJ2-7, is DGGITQSPKYLFRKEGQNVTLSCEQNLNHDAMYWYRQDPGQGLRLIYYSQIVNDFQKGDIAEGYSVSREKKESFPLTVTSAQKNPTAFYLCASTRSGAYEQYFGPGTRLTVT.

This clone showed up just a few times. The V and J genes are TRBV28 and TRBJ2-1; no clear D. CDR3 size: 13 residues. Looked up from germline, CDR1 is MDHEN and CDR2 is SYDVKM. The V gene lost 4 bases and the J gene lost 6 bases, with 10 bases spanning the gap. The CDR3 DNA sequence: TGTGCCAGCAGTTCCCCCTCTTCCAATGAGCAGTTCTTC. This translates into CASSSPSSNEQFF.

About this clone: This sample also contains other DNA sequences that code for the same CDR3. This chain uses TRBV28 with TRBJ1-2, with TRBD1 as a possible D gene (6 bases). This CDR3 has 13 amino acids. Germline-derived CDR1 and CDR2 are MDHEN and SYDVKM. Trimming removed 3 bases from V and 2 bases from J, with 7 bases in between. The CDR3 here is CASSLGQNYGYTF. The CDR3, as DNA: TGTGCCAGCAGTTTGGGACAAAACTATGGCTACACCTTC.

The table lists this clone with a few counts. The chain combines TRBV29-1 with TRBJ2-1; TRBD2 matches 13 bases. The germline V gene encodes CDR1 SQVTM and CDR2 ANQGSEA. V lost 5 bases to trimming and J lost 5 bases; unmatched junction nucleotides: 6. The CDR3 extends over 15 amino acids. The CDR3 is CSVRTSGRGDNEQFF. The CDR3 DNA sequence: TGCAGCGTTCGGACTAGCGGGAGAGGAGACAATGAGCAGTTCTTC.

This clone was observed a handful of times. The chain has TRBV6-5 and TRBJ1-5; D is possibly TRBD1 (5 bases). Germline V gene sequence: CDR1 MNHEY, CDR2 SVGAGI. The CDR3 runs 14 residues. The V end was cut by 4 bases, the J end by 6 bases, with 13 bases between. CDR3 nucleotides: TGTGCCAGCAGTTCACAGGCGGGGGGTCAGCCCCAGCATTTT. It encodes CASSSQAGGQPQHF.

This clone has only one observation. The gene calls are TRBV2 and TRBJ1-1; weak D call: TRBD1 (6 bases). The germline V gene encodes CDR1 SNHLY and CDR2 FYNNEI. CDR3 length equals 13 residues. V was cut by 4 bases and J by 1 base, with 7 bases left in between. The CDR3 reads CASSGGPNTEAFF. The DNA for the CDR3 is TGTGCCAGCAGTGGGGGGCCGAACACTGAAGCTTTCTTT.

J is TRBJ2-7 and V is TRBV2, with 8 bases that match TRBD1. CDR1 and CDR2 from the germline V gene are SNHLY and FYNNEI. V lost 7 bases, J lost 5 bases, and 7 bases stayed unmatched. The length of the CDR3 is 13 residues. The CDR3 sequence: CASNSRQGNEQYF. The CDR3, as DNA: TGTGCCAGCAACTCCCGACAGGGGAACGAGCAGTACTTC.

This clone was observed a single time. The rearrangement links TRBV28 to TRBJ2-7, with 9 bases aligning to TRBD1. Germline V gene sequence: CDR1 MDHEN, CDR2 SYDVKM. Trimming removed 7 bases from V and 1 base from J; junction bases left unmatched: 5. The CDR3 loop spans 14 amino acids. The CDR3 DNA follows: TGTGCCAGCATCCGACAGGGGGGGTCCTACGAGCAGTACTTC. Its translation: CASIRQGGSYEQYF.

For this clone: One end of the junction fails to match germline, which may point to a read error. The rearrangement joins TRBV7-4 to TRBJ2-2, with TRBD2 as a possible D gene (6 bases). This CDR3 comprises 12 residues. Germline CDR1 reads SGHVT; CDR2 reads SQSDAQ. CDR3: CASSLKLGGLFF. CDR3 nucleotide sequence: TGTGCCAGCAGCTTAAAACTGGGGGGGCTGTTTTTT.

J is TRBJ2-7 and V is TRBV6-1; D is unclear. The CDR3 is made up of 14 amino acids. Germline CDR1 is MNHNS and CDR2 is SASEGT. V lost 5 bases to trimming and J lost 0 bases, with 11 bases between them. The CDR3 DNA reads TGTGCCAGCAGTAACCGAGAATACTCCTACGAGCAGTACTTC. This encodes CASSNREYSYEQYF.

The chain uses TRBV28 and TRBJ1-1; no reliable D call. V dropped 4 bases and J dropped 5 bases, with 5 bases sitting between them. The CDR3 contains 11 residues. Germline assignment: CDR1 MDHEN and CDR2 SYDVKM. In nucleotides, the CDR3 is TGTGCCAGCAGTTCGGGGACTGAAGCTTTCTTT. Amino acid sequence: CASSSGTEAFF.

Regarding this clone: The junction shows a germline mismatch at one end, possibly a read error. This sequence joins TRBV4-2 and TRBJ2-6; a possible D gene is TRBD1 (5 bases). Germline CDR1 and CDR2: LGHNA and YNFKEQ. There are 17 residues in the CDR3. The CDR3 bases are TGTGCCAGCAGCCAAGATGTAGGGAATCCTGGGGCCAACGGCCTGACTTTC. Translated: CASSQDVGNPGANGLTF.

In this sample, this clone turned up a few times. This chain joins TRBV5-1 and TRBJ1-3, with D uncertain. This CDR3 comprises 16 residues. Between the trimmed V and J ends, which lost 0 bases and 4 bases, there was a span of 14 bases. Per germline, CDR1 SGHRS and CDR2 YFSETQ. CDR3 nucleotide sequence: TGCGCCAGCAGCTTGGTTGACGGACTCGCCGGAAACACCATATATTTT. Translation: CASSLVDGLAGNTIYF. Together with reference TRBV5-1 and TRBJ1-3, the CDR3 gives the full variable domain: KAGVTQTPRYLIKTRGQQVTLSCSPISGHRSVSWYQQTPGQGLQFLFEYFSETQRNKGNFPGRFSGRQFSNSRSEMNVSTLELGDSALYLCASSLVDGLAGNTIYFGEGSWLTVV.

V gene TRBV10-2 combines with J gene TRBJ2-1; D not certain. Trimming took off 5 bases at V and 9 bases at J, with 17 bases between the two ends. Germline-derived CDR1 and CDR2 are WSHSY and SAAADI. The CDR3 covers 14 residues. CDR3 loop: CASSSRLVVSEQFF. In nucleotides, the CDR3 is TGCGCCAGCAGTTCACGCCTCGTAGTATCTGAGCAGTTCTTC.